This is a list of T cell receptor beta chains from one sample in a study of blood T cell repertoires in COVID-19. Assay: immunoSEQ multiplex PCR; the TCRdb copy retains only in-frame clones and omits some. The data show tens of thousands of clones, about 90% seen once. Sequencing was done on a sample of peripheral blood. These receptors were collected from a human donor in a cohort sampled during active COVID-19. Each CDR3 is given with its conserved first and last residue. Each record gives: D gene, J gene, V gene, clone size, CDR3 DNA, CDR3 protein. The D gene is left open where the match is weak. The size of a clone is reported for some rows only, either as once, few or many, or as a class for expanded clones.

d_call: .; j_call: TRBJ2-7; v_call: TRBV2; clone_size: .; cdr3_nt: TGTGCCAGCAGTGAGAGCGAGCAGTACTTC; cdr3_aa: CASSESEQYF
d_call: TRBD1; j_call: TRBJ1-5; v_call: TRBV3-1/TRBV3-2; clone_size: .; cdr3_nt: TGTGCCAGCAGCCAAGATTCGACAGGGCAACACGATCAGCCCCAGCATTTT; cdr3_aa: CASSQDSTGQHDQPQHF
d_call: .; j_call: TRBJ2-3; v_call: TRBV25-1; clone_size: few; cdr3_nt: TGTGCCAGCAGTGGGACAGCCCCTAGCACAGATACGCAGTATTTT; cdr3_aa: CASSGTAPSTDTQYF
d_call: TRBD1; j_call: TRBJ1-5; v_call: TRBV2; clone_size: .; cdr3_nt: TGTGCCAGCATGCCGGGACAGGGTACTAATCAGCCCCAGCATTTT; cdr3_aa: CASMPGQGTNQPQHF
d_call: TRBD1; j_call: TRBJ1-1; v_call: TRBV19; clone_size: .; cdr3_nt: TGTGCCAGTATCCGGGGACAGGCATACCTCAACGAAGCTTTCTTT; cdr3_aa: CASIRGQAYLNEAFF
d_call: .; j_call: TRBJ2-5; v_call: TRBV29-1; clone_size: .; cdr3_nt: TGCAGCGTTGAAGCGCGACAGGTTCAAGAGACCCAGTACTTC; cdr3_aa: CSVEARQVQETQYF
d_call: TRBD1; j_call: TRBJ2-1; v_call: TRBV18; clone_size: .; cdr3_nt: TGTGCCAGCTCACCACGCTCGCAGGGGGCAGCCTACAATGAGCAGTTCTTC; cdr3_aa: CASSPRSQGAAYNEQFF
d_call: TRBD1; j_call: TRBJ2-1; v_call: TRBV7-9; clone_size: .; cdr3_nt: TGTGCCAGCAGCTTTGAGGCAGGGGGCGTCTATGAGCAGTTCTTC; cdr3_aa: CASSFEAGGVYEQFF
d_call: TRBD1; j_call: TRBJ2-3; v_call: TRBV7-6; clone_size: .; cdr3_nt: TGTGCCAGCAGCTTAAACCAGGGGGCCACAGATACGCAGTATTTT; cdr3_aa: CASSLNQGATDTQYF
d_call: .; j_call: TRBJ1-1; v_call: TRBV20-1; clone_size: .; cdr3_nt: TGCAGTGCTAGTTCCGGGGGGCACACTGAAGCTTTCTTT; cdr3_aa: CSASSGGHTEAFF
d_call: .; j_call: TRBJ2-3; v_call: TRBV6-1; clone_size: .; cdr3_nt: TGTGCCAGCAGTGAAGCTTCGAGGGTAGCAGGTACAGATACGCAGTATTTT; cdr3_aa: CASSEASRVAGTDTQYF
d_call: .; j_call: TRBJ1-2; v_call: TRBV2; clone_size: .; cdr3_nt: TGTGCCAGCAGTGACCTAAGCCGGGGTAGGGGGAACTATGGCTACACCTTC; cdr3_aa: CASSDLSRGRGNYGYTF
d_call: .; j_call: TRBJ2-5; v_call: TRBV7-2; clone_size: .; cdr3_nt: TGTGCCAGCAGCTTAGCGATACGGGGGGCGAGGTTGGAGACCCAGTACTTC; cdr3_aa: CASSLAIRGARLETQYF
d_call: TRBD2; j_call: TRBJ2-1; v_call: TRBV28; clone_size: .; cdr3_nt: TGTGCCAGCAGTACTAGCGGGGTGGTCGATGAGCAGTTCTTC; cdr3_aa: CASSTSGVVDEQFF
d_call: .; j_call: TRBJ1-2; v_call: TRBV24-1; clone_size: .; cdr3_nt: TGTGCCACCAGTGATCAGGGCTATGGCTACACCTTC; cdr3_aa: CATSDQGYGYTF
d_call: TRBD1; j_call: TRBJ2-3; v_call: TRBV18; clone_size: .; cdr3_nt: TGTGCCAGCTCACCAAGAAAGGGATTAACCCGTGGGACAGCCCTTAGAGATACGCAGTATTTT; cdr3_aa: CASSPRKGLTRGTALRDTQYF
d_call: .; j_call: TRBJ1-2; v_call: TRBV3-1/TRBV3-2; clone_size: once; cdr3_nt: TGTGCCAGCAGCCAAGCCGACTATGGCTACACCTTC; cdr3_aa: CASSQADYGYTF
d_call: TRBD2; j_call: TRBJ2-3; v_call: TRBV5-6; clone_size: .; cdr3_nt: TGTGCCAGCAGCCCCCTCGGGAGGAACACAGATACGCAGTATTTT; cdr3_aa: CASSPLGRNTDTQYF
d_call: .; j_call: TRBJ2-6; v_call: TRBV18; clone_size: .; cdr3_nt: TGTGCCAGCTCATTAAAGAGCTCTGGGGCCAACGTCCTGACTTTC; cdr3_aa: CASSLKSSGANVLTF
d_call: .; j_call: TRBJ2-5; v_call: TRBV5-1; clone_size: .; cdr3_nt: TGCGCCAGCAGCTTGTATTCCTACCAAGAGACCCAGTACTTC; cdr3_aa: CASSLYSYQETQYF
d_call: .; j_call: TRBJ1-5; v_call: TRBV6-2/TRBV6-3; clone_size: few; cdr3_nt: TGTGCCAGCAGTTACTTGGAGGCGATAGGCAATCAGCCCCAGCATTTT; cdr3_aa: CASSYLEAIGNQPQHF
d_call: TRBD1; j_call: TRBJ2-1; v_call: TRBV5-1; clone_size: once; cdr3_nt: TGCGCCAGCAGCCCCCAGGGGGCTAGCCACAATGAGCAGTTCTTC; cdr3_aa: CASSPQGASHNEQFF
d_call: TRBD1; j_call: TRBJ1-5; v_call: TRBV19; clone_size: .; cdr3_nt: TGTGCCAGTAGTCCGCCGACAGGGAGATATCAGCCCCAGCATTTT; cdr3_aa: CASSPPTGRYQPQHF
d_call: TRBD1; j_call: TRBJ1-6; v_call: TRBV28; clone_size: .; cdr3_nt: TGTGCCAGCAGCTCGGGACAGGGAAATAATTCACCCCTCCACTTT; cdr3_aa: CASSSGQGNNSPLHF
d_call: TRBD1; j_call: TRBJ1-1; v_call: TRBV5-1; clone_size: .; cdr3_nt: TGCGCCAGCAGCTTGGATCGTTTCCAGGGGGCAGACACTGAAGCTTTCTTT; cdr3_aa: CASSLDRFQGADTEAFF
d_call: TRBD1; j_call: TRBJ1-1; v_call: TRBV19; clone_size: once; cdr3_nt: TGTGCCAGTAGTACATCGACAGGGGGCTTTGAAGCTTTCTTT; cdr3_aa: CASSTSTGGFEAFF
d_call: .; j_call: TRBJ1-1; v_call: TRBV6-2/TRBV6-3; clone_size: .; cdr3_nt: TGTGCCAGCAGTTACGAGGGAAACGTGAACACTGAAGCTTTCTTT; cdr3_aa: CASSYEGNVNTEAFF
d_call: .; j_call: TRBJ1-5; v_call: TRBV3-1/TRBV3-2; clone_size: .; cdr3_nt: TGTGCCAGCGGGGACGGGAGAAATCAGCCCCAGCATTTT; cdr3_aa: CASGDGRNQPQHF
d_call: .; j_call: TRBJ2-2; v_call: TRBV4-3; clone_size: once; cdr3_nt: TGCGCCAGCAGCCCTCAACTAGATTCCCTTCTCGGGGAGCTGTTTTTT; cdr3_aa: CASSPQLDSLLGELFF
d_call: TRBD2; j_call: TRBJ2-3; v_call: TRBV7-9; clone_size: .; cdr3_nt: TGTGCCAGCAGCTTAGGTGGAGCGGGGGGCACAGATACGCAGTATTTT; cdr3_aa: CASSLGGAGGTDTQYF
d_call: .; j_call: TRBJ1-1; v_call: TRBV27; clone_size: .; cdr3_nt: TGTGCCAGCACTCCCCTTGGCGGCCTTGGCACTGAAGCTTTCTTT; cdr3_aa: CASTPLGGLGTEAFF
d_call: .; j_call: TRBJ2-6; v_call: TRBV5-1; clone_size: .; cdr3_nt: TGCGCCAGCAGCTCTAGGTATCTTGCTGGGGCCAACGTCCTGACTTTC; cdr3_aa: CASSSRYLAGANVLTF
d_call: .; j_call: TRBJ1-1; v_call: TRBV23-1; clone_size: .; cdr3_nt: TGCGCCAGCAGTCACCCCGGACGGAGGATGAACACTGAAGCTTTCTTT; cdr3_aa: CASSHPGRRMNTEAFF
d_call: TRBD2; j_call: TRBJ2-7; v_call: TRBV6-2/TRBV6-3; clone_size: .; cdr3_nt: TGTGCCAGCAGCCCGACGGGAGGGCGAAGCTCCTACGAGCAGTACTTC; cdr3_aa: CASSPTGGRSSYEQYF
d_call: .; j_call: TRBJ2-1; v_call: TRBV9; clone_size: .; cdr3_nt: TGTGCCAGCAGCGTATCGGACAGAGCCTACAATGAGCAGTTCTTC; cdr3_aa: CASSVSDRAYNEQFF
d_call: .; j_call: TRBJ2-7; v_call: TRBV5-1; clone_size: .; cdr3_nt: TGCGCCAGCAGCTTGGATGGGGGCTTTAGTTACGAGCAGTACTTC; cdr3_aa: CASSLDGGFSYEQYF
d_call: .; j_call: TRBJ1-1; v_call: TRBV29-1; clone_size: .; cdr3_nt: TGCAGCGTTACCGACAGTGAAGCTTTCTTT; cdr3_aa: CSVTDSEAFF
d_call: .; j_call: TRBJ1-4; v_call: TRBV5-3; clone_size: .; cdr3_nt: TGTGCCAGAAGCTTGAGTGGGCAGGGAAATGAAAAACTGTTTTTT; cdr3_aa: CARSLSGQGNEKLFF
d_call: .; j_call: TRBJ2-7; v_call: TRBV6-5; clone_size: .; cdr3_nt: TGTGCCAGCAGTTACTCGTTTGAGGTGTCCGAGCAGTACTTC; cdr3_aa: CASSYSFEVSEQYF
d_call: TRBD2; j_call: TRBJ2-2; v_call: TRBV4-2; clone_size: .; cdr3_nt: TGTGCCACCGACTCGGGACTAGCGGGGCTCAAGACCGGGGAGCTGTTTTTT; cdr3_aa: CATDSGLAGLKTGELFF
d_call: TRBD1; j_call: TRBJ1-2; v_call: TRBV3-1/TRBV3-2; clone_size: .; cdr3_nt: TGTGCCAGCAGCCAAAAGGGGGCTTATGGCTACACCTTC; cdr3_aa: CASSQKGAYGYTF
d_call: TRBD1; j_call: TRBJ2-5; v_call: TRBV6-5; clone_size: .; cdr3_nt: TGTGCCAGCAAGCCAGGGGGCTACGGGACCCAGTACTTC; cdr3_aa: CASKPGGYGTQYF